Following are 5 T cell receptor beta chains from one sample sequenced in a study of OX40 agonist ivuxolimab in advanced cancers. Clones were sequenced by immunoSEQ multiplex PCR, and TCRdb holds only the in-frame ones, with some missing. This table has 48,000 or so clones, 83% appearing once. Sequencing was performed on CD4+ or CD8+ T cells sorted from blood, taken in a trial of the OX40 agonist ivuxolimab. The receptors stem from an adult with an advanced solid tumor such as melanoma, head and neck, liver or kidney cancer.

The chain couples TRBV7-2 to TRBJ2-1; D is ambiguous. The CDR3 consists of 14 residues. Trimming pared 5 bases from V and 8 bases from J, leaving 16 bases between. CDR1 and CDR2 (germline): SGHTA, FQGNSA. The CDR3 reads CASSPGFGYYEQFF. The DNA of the CDR3 is TGTGCCAGCAGCCCCGGCTTCGGGTACTATGAGCAGTTCTTC.

The gene calls are TRBV19 and TRBJ2-6; D tentatively fits TRBD1 or TRBD2 (5 bases each). V lost 2 bases and J lost 0, with 14 bases in between. Germline assignment: CDR1 LNHDA and CDR2 SQIVND (reference sequence). The CDR3 sequence is 18 residues long. Here the CDR3 reads CASSIPNWGNSGANVLTF. The CDR3 DNA sequence: TGTGCCAGTAGTATACCGAACTGGGGGAACTCTGGGGCCAACGTCCTGACTTTC.

The chain is built from TRBV5-1 and TRBJ2-7, with TRBD1 matching 11 bases. The V gene's germline CDR1 is SGHRS and CDR2 YFSETQ. The CDR3 length is 14 residues. V shed 4 bases, J shed 5 bases, and the junction held 5 bases outside the gene matches. CDR3 amino acids: CASSRTGGQDEQYF. CDR3 DNA sequence: TGCGCCAGCAGCAGGACAGGGGGCCAGGACGAGCAGTACTTC.

The chain employs TRBV18 and TRBJ1-2; 8 bases are a match to TRBD1. The CDR3 runs to 13 residues. V lost 1 base, J lost 7 bases, and 2 bases stayed unmatched. Germline lookup yields CDR1 KGHSH and CDR2 LQKENI. The CDR3 loop is CASSPLDRGGYTF. CDR3 DNA: TGTGCCAGCTCACCACTCGACAGGGGTGGCTACACCTTC.

The chain employs TRBV5-1 and TRBJ2-3; 14 bases fit TRBD2. The CDR3 is 16 residues long. In germline, CDR1 is SGHRS, CDR2 YFSETQ. The V gene end was trimmed by 4 bases and the J gene end by 4 bases; junction bases not matched to a gene: 5. CDR3 loop: CASSLGLAGGADTQYF. CDR3 coding DNA: TGCGCCAGCAGCCTAGGACTAGCGGGGGGTGCAGATACGCAGTATTTT.